A single sample is the source of the 3 T cell receptor beta chains below, sequenced in a study of Ad26.COV2.S vaccination and SARS-CoV-2 variants. Libraries were prepared by immunoSEQ multiplex PCR; TCRdb keeps only in-frame clonotypes and omits some of them. The sample lists under 150,000 clones, 86% occurring once. Sequenced here: peripheral blood, sampled after recovery from COVID-19. Source of these receptors: a human donor who had recovered from COVID-19.

This chain connects TRBV28 to TRBJ1-2; tentative D call: TRBD1 (5 bases). V was pared by 2 bases and J by 6 bases, with 10 bases between. Germline CDR1 MDHEN, CDR2 SYDVKM. There are 13 residues in the CDR3. The CDR3 is CASSLGRVDGYTF. CDR3 DNA: TGTGCCAGCAGTTTAGGCAGGGTCGATGGCTACACCTTC.

V is TRBV11-2 and J is TRBJ2-1; D may be TRBD1 (6 bases). CDR1 and CDR2 from the germline V gene are SGHAT and FQNNGV. V was pared by 7 bases and J by 1 base, with 8 bases between. The CDR3 is made up of 13 amino acids. The CDR3 DNA follows: TGTGCCAGCAATCAGGGGTCCTACAATGAGCAGTTCTTC. Protein sequence: CASNQGSYNEQFF.

This chain links TRBV18 with TRBJ2-5; D unresolved. The CDR3 sequence is 13 residues long. V lost 8 bases, J lost 5 bases, and 15 bases lay in between. Germline lookup yields CDR1 KGHSH and CDR2 LQKENI. The CDR3 reads CASAFLSWETQYF. CDR3 DNA sequence: TGTGCCAGCGCGTTTCTTTCTTGGGAGACCCAGTACTTC. The variable domain in full, with the rest retrieved from reference TRBV18 and TRBJ2-5, is NAGVMQNPRHLVRRRGQEARLRCSPMKGHSHVYWYRQLPEEGLKFMVYLQKENIIDESGMPKERFSAEFPKEGPSILRIQQVVRGDSAAYFCASAFLSWETQYFGPGTRLLVL.